This T cell receptor (beta chain) stems from a study of blood T cell repertoires in COVID-19. At the level of the study: The study drew acute and convalescent COVID-19 samples from the United States, Italy and Spain. Nucleic acid was either cDNA or gDNA, and it came from T cells, B-cell-depleted T cells, or PBMCs.

Enrolled during active infection, Seattle patients were then followed longitudinally. In germline, CDR1 is LNHDA, CDR2 SQIVND (reference sequence). V shed 1 base and J shed 6 bases, with 13 bases lying between them. This CDR3 is built from 14 residues. Original data processing: Estimation of nucleated cell counts relied on the amplification of reference gene primers. Profiling relied on immunoSEQ multiplex PCR, and the TCRdb table lists in-frame clones only, not all of them. V, J and clone size were drawn from that table, and D and trimming were deduced from the DNA. The sample holds over 65,000 clones, less than 90% seen once.

V gene TRBV19 combines with J gene TRBJ2-7; D possibly corresponds to TRBD1 (5 bases). This TCR was recovered from a man older than 75 with COVID-19, enrolled during active disease. Sequenced input: peripheral blood. The CDR3 sequence is CASSIGAGSVEQYF. The CDR3 bases are TGTGCCAGTAGTATAGGGGCAGGGTCGGTCGAGCAGTACTTC.